This T cell receptor beta chain was retrieved from a study of cytomegalovirus exposure and HLA in healthy donors. Notes on the study in general: What TCR beta sequences reportedly achieved was accurate prediction of HLA-A and HLA-B alleles in most subjects. Later on, an analysis showed TCR association rates differing by HLA locus, with DRB1 the most and HLA-C the fewest.

Points on this clone: Its target is unknown.

The PCR ran on 60 Vbeta and 13 Jbeta primers. Original methodology: Unique TCR beta chains numbered approximately 80 million in a later analysis, with around 10 million shared. Repertoires were generated with immunoSEQ multiplex PCR, while TCRdb's copy carries only in-frame clones and drops some. V and J calls and clone size are copied from that table; D and trimming were computed from the DNA. The table has tens of thousands of clones, roughly three quarters seen once; the top ten hold about 15%. The sequenced material came from PBMCs. This receptor was taken from a woman aged 40 to 50 in good health and CMV-seropositive.

As DNA, the CDR3 is TGTGCCAGCAGCTTGAGGGCAGGGGGCGGATTCTATCAAGGCTACACCTTC. Protein: CASSLRAGGGFYQGYTF. V gene TRBV5-6 combines with J gene TRBJ1-2; 8 bases align to TRBD1. The CDR3 is made up of 17 amino acids. The germline V gene encodes CDR1 SGHDT and CDR2 YYEEEE. The V segment lost 1 base and the J segment 8 bases; nucleotides outside the gene matches: 16.